A selection of T cell receptor beta chains follows, all from one sample in a study of T cell responses to AZD1222 COVID-19 vaccine. Clones were read by immunoSEQ multiplex PCR, and TCRdb kept only the in-frame ones, dropping some. The sample lists 70,000 to 75,000 clones; roughly nine tenths were seen once. The sequences come from peripheral blood, collected 28 days after the second AZD1222 dose. These receptors came from an adult who received the AZD1222 COVID-19 vaccine. Each CDR3 is given with its conserved first and last residue. Each record gives: D gene, J gene, clone size, V gene, CDR3 DNA, CDR3 protein. A D gene is named only where the DNA matches it firmly. The listing skips clone size in some rows; elsewhere it reads once, few, many or a size class.

D: NA; J: TRBJ1-1; size: NA; V: TRBV5-4; DNA: TGTGCCAGCAGCCCCCGGGACCGATTTCCAACTGAAGCTTTCTTT; CDR3: CASSPRDRFPTEAFF
D: TRBD1; J: TRBJ1-4; size: NA; V: TRBV19; DNA: TGTGCCAGTAGAGCGACAGGGGGTCGTGAAAAACTGTTTTTT; CDR3: CASRATGGREKLFF
D: NA; J: TRBJ1-1; size: once; V: TRBV6-6; DNA: TGTGCCATCACGGACTCCGGAATTGGTGAAGCTTTCTTT; CDR3: CAITDSGIGEAFF
D: TRBD1; J: TRBJ2-7; size: NA; V: TRBV25-1; DNA: TGTGCCAGCAGCTTTCCCGGGACAGGGGGTCGGGAGCAGTACTTC; CDR3: CASSFPGTGGREQYF
D: TRBD2; J: TRBJ2-1; size: NA; V: TRBV7-8; DNA: TGTGTCTCTAGGGAGCGGGAGACCACCTACAATGAGCAGTTCTTC; CDR3: CVSRERETTYNEQFF
D: NA; J: TRBJ1-4; size: NA; V: TRBV10-3; DNA: TGTGCCATCAGTGAACGGATTAATGAAAAACTGTTTTTT; CDR3: CAISERINEKLFF
D: TRBD2; J: TRBJ2-2; size: NA; V: TRBV7-9; DNA: TGTGCCAGCGCGGGGGGGCAAAACACCGGGGAGCTGTTTTTT; CDR3: CASAGGQNTGELFF
D: NA; J: TRBJ2-4; size: NA; V: TRBV4-2; DNA: TGTGCCAGCAGCCAAGATGGTGGCACCGGCAAAAACATTCAGTACTTC; CDR3: CASSQDGGTGKNIQYF
D: NA; J: TRBJ1-2; size: NA; V: TRBV6-5; DNA: TGTGCCACCTATACGGGTTCAGCGAACTATGGCTACACCTTC; CDR3: CATYTGSANYGYTF
D: TRBD2; J: TRBJ2-1; size: few; V: TRBV15; DNA: TGTGCCACCAGCAGAGGGGGCGGGGGAGGGCGTGAGCAGTTCTTC; CDR3: CATSRGGGGGREQFF
D: NA; J: TRBJ2-1; size: NA; V: TRBV11-2; DNA: TGTGCCAGCAGCGGGAGCTCCTACAATGAGCAGTTCTTC; CDR3: CASSGSSYNEQFF
D: TRBD1; J: TRBJ2-7; size: NA; V: TRBV5-1; DNA: TGCGCCAGCAGCTTGGCAGGGACAGGGTTCTACGAGCAGTACTTC; CDR3: CASSLAGTGFYEQYF
D: NA; J: TRBJ2-3; size: NA; V: TRBV3-1/TRBV3-2; DNA: TGTGCCAGCAGCCAAGATTTGCGGATAGGTACGCAGTATTTT; CDR3: CASSQDLRIGTQYF
D: TRBD2; J: TRBJ2-1; size: NA; V: TRBV25-1; DNA: TGTGCCAGCAGTGAATGGGCGGGAGCGTCCAACAATGAGCAGTTCTTC; CDR3: CASSEWAGASNNEQFF
D: NA; J: TRBJ1-5; size: NA; V: TRBV19; DNA: TGTGCCAGTAGTATCCGGTCCAGGGAGGGTCAGCCCCAGCATTTT; CDR3: CASSIRSREGQPQHF
D: NA; J: TRBJ2-1; size: NA; V: TRBV12-3/TRBV12-4; DNA: TGTGCCAGCAGTAGTACGGGACAGCAGTTCTTC; CDR3: CASSSTGQQFF
D: NA; J: TRBJ1-3; size: NA; V: TRBV2; DNA: TGTGCCAGCACTGGACAGCTACTCTCTGGAAACACCATATATTTT; CDR3: CASTGQLLSGNTIYF
D: TRBD1; J: TRBJ1-1; size: NA; V: TRBV5-1; DNA: TGCGCCAGCAGCTTGACAGGGGAGGTGGGTCCTGAAGCTTTCTTT; CDR3: CASSLTGEVGPEAFF
D: NA; J: TRBJ2-3; size: many; V: TRBV12-3/TRBV12-4; DNA: TGTGCCAGCAGCCCTCTGGGGGATACGCAGTATTTT; CDR3: CASSPLGDTQYF
D: TRBD2; J: TRBJ2-1; size: NA; V: TRBV30; DNA: TGTGCCTGGGGACTCGGACTAGCGGGAAGGAATGAGCAGTTCTTC; CDR3: CAWGLGLAGRNEQFF
D: NA; J: TRBJ2-7; size: NA; V: TRBV3-1/TRBV3-2; DNA: TGTGCCAGCAGCCCCTCGAAGGGCTCCTACGAGCAGTACTTC; CDR3: CASSPSKGSYEQYF
D: NA; J: TRBJ1-5; size: NA; V: TRBV19; DNA: TGTGCCAGTAGTTCCCAGGGGACGAGCAATCAGCCCCAGCATTTT; CDR3: CASSSQGTSNQPQHF
D: NA; J: TRBJ1-3; size: NA; V: TRBV7-8; DNA: TGTGCCAGCAGTCCGAGGGCTGGAAACACCATATATTTT; CDR3: CASSPRAGNTIYF
D: TRBD1; J: TRBJ1-2; size: few; V: TRBV29-1; DNA: TGCAGCGTTGAAAAGCCAGGGGGCCTTGGCTACACCTTC; CDR3: CSVEKPGGLGYTF
D: TRBD1; J: TRBJ1-5; size: NA; V: TRBV19; DNA: TGTGCCAGTAGTACTACAGGGGGCAATCAGCCCCAGCATTTT; CDR3: CASSTTGGNQPQHF
D: NA; J: TRBJ2-1; size: NA; V: TRBV30; DNA: TGTGCCTTCGCCGCGGGTTATCTTTGGCAGTTCTTC; CDR3: CAFAAGYLWQFF
D: NA; J: TRBJ1-6; size: NA; V: TRBV11-2; DNA: TGTGCCAGCAGCTTAGATCATAATTCACCCCTCCACTTT; CDR3: CASSLDHNSPLHF
D: NA; J: TRBJ2-2; size: NA; V: TRBV7-8; DNA: TGTGCCAGCAGCCATCTCCAGGGGCTGAACACCGGGGAGCTGTTTTTT; CDR3: CASSHLQGLNTGELFF
D: NA; J: TRBJ1-1; size: NA; V: TRBV7-8; DNA: TGTGCCAGCAGCTTCCAGGTCAACACTGAAGCTTTCTTT; CDR3: CASSFQVNTEAFF
D: NA; J: TRBJ1-1; size: once; V: TRBV7-9; DNA: TGTGCCAGCAGCTTAGGGAACCAGGGATTTGGCACTGAAGCTTTCTTT; CDR3: CASSLGNQGFGTEAFF
D: NA; J: TRBJ1-2; size: NA; V: TRBV6-1; DNA: TGTGCCAGCAGTGAACAGTACGGACACTCTAACTATGGCTACACCTTC; CDR3: CASSEQYGHSNYGYTF
D: NA; J: TRBJ2-1; size: NA; V: TRBV7-3; DNA: TGTGCCAGCAGCCCCGCGGGGTACTACAATGAGCAGTTCTTC; CDR3: CASSPAGYYNEQFF
D: NA; J: TRBJ2-5; size: NA; V: TRBV19; DNA: TGTGCCAGTAGTCGGCGGCGGGAAGAGACCCAGTACTTC; CDR3: CASSRRREETQYF
D: TRBD1; J: TRBJ1-1; size: NA; V: TRBV3-1/TRBV3-2; DNA: TGTGCCAGCAGCCAAGGCGGGACAGGGAGAGCTTTCTTT; CDR3: CASSQGGTGRAFF
D: TRBD1; J: TRBJ2-1; size: NA; V: TRBV6-1; DNA: TGTGCCAGCAGTGAAGCCCCAACCGGGACAGGGCTCGATGAGCAGTTCTTC; CDR3: CASSEAPTGTGLDEQFF
D: NA; J: TRBJ2-1; size: NA; V: TRBV7-3; DNA: TGTGCCAGCAGCTTAACGGTGGGAGTTTGGGGGACTGAGAAGCCCGAGCAGTTCTTC; CDR3: CASSLTVGVWGTEKPEQFF
D: NA; J: TRBJ1-1; size: once; V: TRBV5-1; DNA: TGCGCCAGCAGCTTCAGTGGGGTTGAAGCTTTCTTT; CDR3: CASSFSGVEAFF
D: NA; J: TRBJ1-1; size: NA; V: TRBV29-1; DNA: TGCAGCCGCTGGAGCAGGGTAGGCCGTCCAGACACCTTAAACACTGAAGCTTTCTTT; CDR3: CSRWSRVGRPDTLNTEAFF
D: NA; J: TRBJ1-3; size: NA; V: TRBV27; DNA: TGTGCCAGCAGTTTACAGAGCGCGGCCGGCCACACCATATATTTT; CDR3: CASSLQSAAGHTIYF
D: TRBD1; J: TRBJ1-5; size: NA; V: TRBV6-1; DNA: TGTGCCAGCAGTGATGGGACAGATTATCAGCCCCAGCATTTT; CDR3: CASSDGTDYQPQHF
D: NA; J: TRBJ1-1; size: NA; V: TRBV12-5; DNA: TGTGCTAGTGGTTGGCAGATGAACACTGAAGCTTTCTTT; CDR3: CASGWQMNTEAFF
D: NA; J: TRBJ2-7; size: NA; V: TRBV30; DNA: TGTGCCTGGAGTGCGGGTAGTGGGTACGAGCAGTACTTC; CDR3: CAWSAGSGYEQYF
D: TRBD2; J: TRBJ2-5; size: NA; V: TRBV19; DNA: TGTGCCAGTAGCTTCGGGACTAGCGGGGGACAAGAGACCCAGTACTTC; CDR3: CASSFGTSGGQETQYF
D: NA; J: TRBJ2-7; size: NA; V: TRBV6-5; DNA: TGTGCCAGCAGGGGGGACGCGTGGTCGGTCTACGAGCAGTACTTC; CDR3: CASRGDAWSVYEQYF
D: TRBD2; J: TRBJ2-2; size: NA; V: TRBV11-2; DNA: TGTGCCAGCAGCTCCCGGACTAGCGGGAGGGCCCTCGGGGAGCTGTTTTTT; CDR3: CASSSRTSGRALGELFF
D: NA; J: TRBJ1-4; size: NA; V: TRBV15; DNA: TGTGCCACCAGCAGAGTCGGTTTGGAAACGGGGGAAAAACTGTTTTTT; CDR3: CATSRVGLETGEKLFF
D: NA; J: TRBJ1-3; size: NA; V: TRBV12-3/TRBV12-4; DNA: TGTGCCAGCGGCGCTTCAGGGAACACCATATATTTT; CDR3: CASGASGNTIYF
D: NA; J: TRBJ2-2; size: NA; V: TRBV10-3; DNA: TGTGCCATCAGTCAGGATAGCGTCTCCGGGGAGCTGTTTTTT; CDR3: CAISQDSVSGELFF
D: NA; J: TRBJ1-3; size: NA; V: TRBV11-2; DNA: TGTGCCAGCAGCTTAGATCGGGTGGGAAACACCATATATTTT; CDR3: CASSLDRVGNTIYF
D: TRBD2; J: TRBJ2-5; size: NA; V: TRBV5-1; DNA: TGCGCCAGCTGCAGGGAGGGAGGTTCCCAAGAGACCCAGTACTTC; CDR3: CASCREGGSQETQYF
D: TRBD2; J: TRBJ2-3; size: NA; V: TRBV3-1/TRBV3-2; DNA: TGTGCCAGCAGCCAAGAGGGACTAGCGGGAGGAGGAACAGATACGCAGTATTTT; CDR3: CASSQEGLAGGGTDTQYF
D: TRBD2; J: TRBJ2-7; size: once; V: TRBV10-3; DNA: TGTGCCATCAGCCAGCGGGCTAGCGGGAGCTCTTCCTCCTACGAGCAGTACTTC; CDR3: CAISQRASGSSSSYEQYF
D: TRBD1; J: TRBJ1-2; size: NA; V: TRBV28; DNA: TGTGCCAGCAGTTCCACCTCACAGGGGGCAAGCTATGGCTACACCTTC; CDR3: CASSSTSQGASYGYTF
D: NA; J: TRBJ2-7; size: NA; V: TRBV10-3; DNA: TGTGCCATCAGAGATCTGGGCGGCCTCTCCTACGAGCAGTACTTC; CDR3: CAIRDLGGLSYEQYF
D: NA; J: TRBJ2-7; size: few; V: TRBV11-2; DNA: TGTGCCAGCAGCTTAGATCCGGGAGTGAGTGAGCAGTACTTC; CDR3: CASSLDPGVSEQYF
D: NA; J: TRBJ2-2; size: NA; V: TRBV7-6; DNA: TGTGCCAGCAGCTTAGTCGAGGCAACAAACACCGGGGAGCTGTTTTTT; CDR3: CASSLVEATNTGELFF